These 32 T cell receptor beta chains were sequenced from one sample in a study of T cells in Graves' hyperthyroidism and ophthalmopathy. Amplification targeted TCR beta CDR3 regions from RNA transcripts. The TCR CDR3 first-round RT-PCR relied on the HTBI primer set. TCRdb re-called the multiplex PCR reads through MiXCR, storing one row per CDR3 protein. The sample has more than 500,000 distinct CDR3 sequences; 46% are singletons. Sequenced: peripheral blood or thyroid tissue (not recorded which). Every receptor here comes from an adult woman with Graves' disease, either hyperthyroidism or ophthalmopathy (not recorded which).

The chain combines TRBV25-1 with TRBJ1-5, with D maybe TRBD1 (5 bases). Trimming took off 1 base at V and 3 bases at J, with 7 bases between the two ends. Germline assignment: CDR1 MGHDK and CDR2 SYGVNS. This CDR3 is 14 amino acids long. CDR3 protein: CASSESGTNQPQHF. As DNA, the CDR3 is TGTGCCAGCAGTGAATCAGGGACCAATCAGCCCCAGCATTTT.

This clonotype was seen a handful of times. The chain combines TRBV20-1 with TRBJ1-5, with no clear D. CDR1 is DFQATT, CDR2 SNEGSKA, per germline (reference sequence). V was shortened by 3 bases and J by 4 bases, with 10 bases between the two germline ends. CDR3 length: 13 residues. CDR3 sequence reads: CSASALGNQPQHF. In DNA form, the CDR3 reads TGCAGTGCTAGCGCCCTGGGGAATCAGCCCCAGCATTTT.

The J gene is TRBJ2-5, the V gene TRBV6-5; D perhaps matches TRBD2 (6 bases). Germline-derived CDR1 and CDR2 are MNHEY and SVGAGI. The CDR3 is 14 amino acids. V gave up 6 bases and J gave up 5 bases, with 16 bases separating them. This CDR3 is CASRRQGRGETQYF. DNA for the CDR3: TGTGCCAGCAGAAGGCAGGGCCGGGGGGAGACCCAGTACTTC.

This clonotype was counted many times. The chain has TRBV4-2 and TRBJ2-5, with a weak D call TRBD1 (6 bases). The germline gives CDR1 LGHNA, CDR2 YNFKEQ. Trimming took off 3 bases at V and 5 bases at J, with 16 bases between the two ends. The length of the CDR3 is 15 residues. CDR3 loop: CASSQTGTQEETQYF. CDR3 sequence (DNA): TGTGCCAGCAGCCAGACCGGGACACAGGAGGAGACCCAGTACTTC.

The chain employs TRBV7-9 and TRBJ1-4; TRBD1 agrees at 8 bases. V lost 4 bases and J lost 7; bases outside the gene matches: 8. Germline CDR1 and CDR2: SEHNR and FQNEAQ (reference sequence). The CDR3 spans 15 residues. The CDR3 DNA is TGTGCCAGCAGCTCGCGACAGGGGCGAGGTGAAAAACTGTTTTTT. Residues: CASSSRQGRGEKLFF.

This clonotype was found once. V gene TRBV7-9 combines with J gene TRBJ2-7, with 10 bases identical to TRBD2. This CDR3 spans 17 amino acids. Germline V gene sequence: CDR1 SEHNR, CDR2 FQNEAQ (reference sequence). V lost 5 bases to trimming and J lost 2 bases; unmatched junction nucleotides: 12. The CDR3: CASSPPSGLAIAYEQYF. In DNA form, the CDR3 reads TGTGCCAGCAGCCCCCCTTCGGGACTAGCGATTGCCTACGAGCAGTACTTC.

This chain uses TRBV2 with TRBJ2-7; 9 positions match TRBD2. Germline values: CDR1 SNHLY, CDR2 FYNNEI. The trim removed 4 bases at V and 5 bases at J, leaving 12 bases unmatched. CDR3 length: 16 amino acids. The CDR3 is CASSAPPREGLDEQYF. CDR3 bases: TGTGCCAGCAGTGCTCCGCCGCGGGAGGGCCTGGACGAGCAGTACTTC.

The rearrangement joins TRBV7-3 to TRBJ1-1; no clear D. CDR3 length: 15 amino acids. The germline V gene encodes CDR1 SGHTA and CDR2 FQGTGA. V was trimmed by 2 bases and J by 7 bases, leaving 17 bases between them. In nucleotides, the CDR3 is TGTGCCAGCAGCTTAGCCGGTGGTACGGTAGGTGAAGCTTTCTTT. Translating it yields CASSLAGGTVGEAFF.

A remark on this clonotype: One end of the junction fails to match germline, which may point to a read error. The chain combines TRBV7-9 with TRBJ1-1; a possible D gene is TRBD1 (5 bases). The CDR3 consists of 14 residues. Germline loops: CDR1 SEHNR, CDR2 FQNEAQ (reference sequence). The CDR3 sequence: CAGSLTRENTEAFF. The CDR3 nucleotides read TGTGCCGGCAGCCTCACCAGGGAAAACACTGAAGCTTTCTTT.

This clonotype was observed many times. CDR3 sequence (DNA): TGTGCCAGCAGCTTACTGGTGGGGGGATCCTACGAGCAGTACTTC. Amino acid sequence: CASSLLVGGSYEQYF. The genes are TRBV7-6 and TRBJ2-7; D is perhaps TRBD2 (6 bases). Deletions cut 2 bases from V and 1 base from J, with 12 bases between. Looked up from germline, CDR1 is SGHVS and CDR2 is FNYEAQ. The length of the CDR3 is 15 residues.

The chain recombines TRBV20-1 with TRBJ1-2, with a possible D match to TRBD1 (6 bases). Germline V gives CDR1 DFQATT, CDR2 SNEGSKA (reference sequence). The V gene lost 1 base and the J gene lost 6 bases, with 24 bases spanning the gap. CDR3 length: 17 residues. The CDR3 sequence is CSARVQRDTSGDDGYTF. DNA of the CDR3: TGCAGTGCTAGAGTACAGCGGGACACTTCCGGGGACGATGGCTACACCTTC.

The chain employs TRBV2 and TRBJ2-5, with 11 bases aligning to TRBD2. Germline-derived CDR1 and CDR2 are SNHLY and FYNNEI. CDR3 length equals 15 residues. V lost 7 bases to trimming and J lost 2 bases; unmatched junction nucleotides: 6. CDR3: CASTKLAGEQETQYF. The CDR3 bases are TGTGCCAGCACTAAACTAGCGGGAGAACAAGAGACCCAGTACTTC. The full variable domain, completed using reference TRBV2 and TRBJ2-5, is EPEVTQTPSHQVTQMGQEVILRCVPISNHLYFYWYRQILGQKVEFLVSFYNNEISEKSEIFDDQFSVERPDGSNFTLKIRSTKLEDSAMYFCASTKLAGEQETQYFGPGTRLLVL.

This clonotype was picked up many times. The chain carries TRBV20-1 and TRBJ1-5; 7 bases match TRBD1. CDR3 size: 16 residues. Losses at the gene ends were 1 base for V and 6 bases for J; bases not matched to a gene: 12. Germline CDR1 and CDR2: DFQATT and SNEGSKA (reference sequence). The CDR3 reads CSARALRQGWGQPQHF. In DNA, the CDR3 is TGCAGTGCTAGAGCCCTCCGACAGGGCTGGGGTCAGCCCCAGCATTTT.

CDR3 sequence (DNA): TGTGCCAGCAGTTTCTCTTTACGGGTGACGAACACTGAAGCTTTCTTT. Amino acid sequence: CASSFSLRVTNTEAFF. The chain couples TRBV7-8 to TRBJ1-1; D is undetermined. V was trimmed by 6 bases and J by 1 base, leaving 18 bases between them. Germline-derived CDR1 and CDR2 are SGHVS and FQNEAQ. The CDR3 loop spans 16 amino acids.

This clonotype was found once. The chain joins TRBV20-1 to TRBJ2-5, with TRBD2 identical over 10 bases. The germline V gene encodes CDR1 DFQATT and CDR2 SNEGSKA (reference sequence). V dropped 1 base and J dropped 4; count of bases not matched to a gene: 6. CDR3 size: 15 residues. The CDR3 is CSARVASGRPETQYF. The DNA of the CDR3 is TGCAGTGCTAGAGTAGCTAGCGGGAGACCAGAGACCCAGTACTTC.

This clonotype was seen at least ten times. J is TRBJ1-4 and V is TRBV7-2, with D possibly TRBD1 on 5 matching bases. The CDR3 length is 15 residues. Trimming cost V 1 base and J 6 bases, with 12 bases left between them. Germline V lookup: CDR1 SGHTA, CDR2 FQGNSA. This CDR3 is CASSLVRDLDEKLFF. As DNA, the CDR3 is TGTGCCAGCAGCTTAGTCCGGGACCTAGATGAAAAACTGTTTTTT.

This clonotype was counted between two and nine times. The CDR3 nucleotides are TGCGCCAGCAGACCTACTAGCGGGAGCACCGGGGAGCTGTTTTTT. Residues: CASRPTSGSTGELFF. The chain links TRBV4-1 to TRBJ2-2, with 11 bases aligning to TRBD2. Per germline, CDR1 MGHRA and CDR2 YSYEKL. V was pared by 6 bases and J by 4 bases, with 4 bases of the junction left unmatched. This CDR3 has 15 amino acids.

The sample holds many counts of this clonotype. The gene calls are TRBV12-3 or TRBV12-4 and TRBJ1-1; 8 nucleotides line up with TRBD1. The V gene end was trimmed by 8 bases and the J gene end by 1 base; junction bases not matched to a gene: 6. The CDR3 has 14 residues. The CDR3 nucleotides read TGTGCCAGCTCCTTTACAGGGGGGAACACTGAAGCTTTCTTT. Its protein product is CASSFTGGNTEAFF.

The chain combines TRBV9 with TRBJ1-4, with D unresolved. Germline V gives CDR1 SGDLS, CDR2 YYNGEE. This CDR3 spans 15 amino acids. The V and J ends lost 4 bases and 0 bases respectively, with 10 bases between them. CDR3: CASSPRVATNEKLFF. The CDR3 region has the DNA TGTGCCAGCAGCCCTCGAGTAGCAACTAATGAAAAACTGTTTTTT.

The gene calls are TRBV20-1 and TRBJ2-7; 9 nucleotides line up with TRBD2. The J call is uncertain, as TRBJ2-5 better fits the DNA end. Looked up from germline, CDR1 is DFQATT and CDR2 is SNEGSKA (reference sequence). The CDR3 runs 13 residues. The CDR3 is CSALAGSQETQYF. In DNA, the CDR3 is TGCAGTGCCCTAGCGGGGTCCCAAGAGACCCAGTACTTC.

This clonotype was picked up many times. The chain links TRBV5-1 to TRBJ2-7, with TRBD1 identical over 12 bases. CDR3 length equals 15 residues. V gave up 4 bases and J gave up 5 bases; unmatched junction bases: 7. Per the germline V gene, CDR1 is SGHRS and CDR2 is YFSETQ. As DNA, the CDR3 is TGCGCCAGCAGCGTAGCCGGGACAGGGGGCGACGAGCAGTACTTC. Protein sequence: CASSVAGTGGDEQYF.

This chain uses TRBV7-8 with TRBJ1-5; D remains ambiguous. V lost 4 bases and J 6 bases, leaving 13 bases between the germline ends. The germline gives CDR1 SGHVS, CDR2 FQNEAQ. The CDR3 is 14 residues long. The CDR3 DNA reads as TGTGCCAGCAGCTCAACGGCGGGTAGTCAGCCCCAGCATTTT. This codes for CASSSTAGSQPQHF.

The chain joins TRBV6-2 or TRBV6-3 to TRBJ2-7, with 9 positions matching TRBD2. This CDR3 spans 15 amino acids. CDR1 MNHEY and CDR2 SVGEGT come from the germline V gene. V shed 0 bases and J 4 bases; nucleotides not matched to a gene: 4. CDR3 sequence reads: CASSYSRLADYEQYF. As DNA, the CDR3 is TGTGCCAGCAGTTACTCCCGACTAGCGGATTACGAGCAGTACTTC.

This clonotype showed up many times. The J gene is TRBJ2-2, the V gene TRBV20-1; 10 bases fit TRBD1. V lost 5 bases and J lost 7; bases outside the gene matches: 7. Germline V CDR1 and CDR2: DFQATT, SNEGSKA (reference sequence). CDR3 length: 14 amino acids. The CDR3 nucleotides are TGCAGTGCTCAGGGGGGGACAGGGGTCGGGGAGCTGTTTTTT. Translating gives CSAQGGTGVGELFF.

The rearrangement joins TRBV7-9 to TRBJ2-1; 11 nucleotides align to TRBD2. After removal of 5 bases from V and 6 bases from J, the junction contained 15 bases not matched to a gene. The CDR3 is 18 amino acids. Germline CDR1 is SEHNR and CDR2 is FQNEAQ (reference sequence). This CDR3 reads CASSAPWGSGRASNEQFF. In DNA form, the CDR3 reads TGTGCCAGCAGCGCCCCCTGGGGTAGCGGGAGGGCCTCCAATGAGCAGTTCTTC.

At least ten counts were recorded for this clonotype. This chain links TRBV5-6 with TRBJ2-5, with 7 bases lining up with TRBD1. The CDR3 has 13 amino acids. Germline CDR1 and CDR2: SGHDT and YYEEEE. Trimming cost V 3 bases and J 4 bases; bases outside gene matches: 3. The CDR3 is CASSYTGVETQYF. CDR3 DNA sequence: TGTGCCAGCAGCTACACAGGGGTAGAGACCCAGTACTTC.

This clonotype was seen only a few times. A much larger clone differs from this one at a single base, so this may be a read error. The CDR3 DNA follows: TGTGCCAGTAGTAGGCCCCAGACCGGGGAGCTGTTTTTT. Encoded protein: CASSRPQTGELFF. The chain joins TRBV19 to TRBJ2-2; no clear D. The CDR3 runs to 13 residues. Germline assignment: CDR1 LNHDA and CDR2 SQIVND (reference sequence). Trimming shortened V by 4 bases and J by 5 bases, and 8 bases separated the two germline ends. Together with reference TRBV19 and TRBJ2-2, the CDR3 gives the full variable domain: DGGITQSPKYLFRKEGQNVTLSCEQNLNHDAMYWYRQDPGQGLRLIYYSQIVNDFQKGDIAEGYSVSREKKESFPLTVTSAQKNPTAFYLCASSRPQTGELFFGEGSRLTVL.

The V and J genes are TRBV15 and TRBJ1-1; D not certain. V was cut by 0 bases and J by 12 bases, with 11 bases left in between. CDR1 and CDR2 from the germline V gene are LNHNV and YYDKDF (reference sequence). The CDR3 extends over 12 amino acids. The CDR3 coding sequence is TGTGCCACCAGCAGAGATCACTTTGTACCTTTCTTT. It encodes CATSRDHFVPFF.

This sequence joins TRBV29-1 and TRBJ2-5; 12 bases agree with TRBD2. This CDR3 has 15 amino acids. The ends lost 4 bases at V and 5 bases at J; junction bases unmatched: 8. Germline CDR1 and CDR2: SQVTM and ANQGSEA. CDR3 amino acids: CSVARTSGIPETQYF. The CDR3 DNA reads TGCAGCGTTGCCAGGACTAGCGGGATCCCCGAGACCCAGTACTTC.

This clonotype was observed a handful of times. The chain links TRBV28 to TRBJ2-7; 9 positions match TRBD1. The V gene's germline CDR1 is MDHEN and CDR2 SYDVKM. After removal of 4 bases from V and 6 bases from J, the junction contained 13 bases not matched to a gene. CDR3 length: 16 amino acids. The CDR3 DNA is TGTGCCAGCAGTTCATCCTTGGGACAGGGAAAGGGCGAGCAGTACTTC. It specifies CASSSSLGQGKGEQYF.

This clonotype came up a few times. The J gene is TRBJ2-2, the V gene TRBV3-1; no reliable D call. Germline-derived CDR1 and CDR2 are LGHDT and YNNKEL (reference sequence). Trimming took off 4 bases at V and 8 bases at J, with 14 bases between the two ends. The CDR3 has 14 amino acids. As DNA, the CDR3 is TGTGCCAGCAGCCCTGGCTCCGAGAGGGGGGAGCTGTTTTTT. Residues: CASSPGSERGELFF.

This clonotype was counted between two and nine times. V is TRBV30 and J is TRBJ1-4; D uncertain. CDR3 size: 10 residues. The V end lost 8 bases, the J end lost 3 bases, and 4 bases lay between the germline ends. Germline lookup yields CDR1 GTSNPN and CDR2 SVGIG (reference sequence). CDR3 sequence reads: CAGSNEKLFF. The CDR3 region has the DNA TGTGCCGGATCTAATGAAAAACTGTTTTTT.